This is a list of T cell receptor beta chains from one sample in a study of blood T cell repertoires in COVID-19. Produced via immunoSEQ multiplex PCR; TCRdb's table is partial and in-frame only. The data contain more than 300,000 clones, around 87% of them singletons. Sequenced sample: peripheral blood. Receptor source: a woman in her 30s with COVID-19, enrolled during active disease. Both conserved end residues are part of each CDR3. The order of the fields is clone size, J gene, D gene, V gene, CDR3 DNA, CDR3 protein. A D gene is named only where the DNA matches it firmly. For some rows the clone size is stated as once, few or many, or as a class when expanded; others skip it.

>.|TRBJ2-1|TRBD1|TRBV29-1
TGCAGCGTTCTACAGGGGGCTATATACAATGAGCAGTTCTTC
CSVLQGAIYNEQFF
>once|TRBJ2-3|TRBD2|TRBV11-2
TGTGCCAGCAGCTCCTACGGACTAGCGGGAGGGCCAACAGATACGCAGTATTTT
CASSSYGLAGGPTDTQYF
>.|TRBJ2-7|.|TRBV19
TGTGCCAGTAGTGAAGACAGGGGAGGGACCTACGAGCAGTACTTC
CASSEDRGGTYEQYF
>.|TRBJ2-7|.|TRBV2
TGTGCCAGCACCCGGGGGGGGACAGAGGCCTACGAGCAGTACTTC
CASTRGGTEAYEQYF
>.|TRBJ1-6|TRBD1|TRBV28
TGTGCCAGCAGTTATGGTCGACAGGGGGGCAATTCACCCCTCCACTTT
CASSYGRQGGNSPLHF
>.|TRBJ2-1|.|TRBV4-1
TGCGCCAGCAGCAGCGGAGGGGCAGCCACCCTTTACAATGAGCAGTTCTTC
CASSSGGAATLYNEQFF
>.|TRBJ2-3|TRBD2|TRBV7-3
TGTGCCAGCAGCTCGAGCGGGAGGGTGTCAGATACGCAGTATTTT
CASSSSGRVSDTQYF
>once|TRBJ2-1|TRBD2|TRBV9
TGTGCCAGCAGCGTAGCTACGGGAGGGGTCGACGAGCAGTTCTTC
CASSVATGGVDEQFF
>.|TRBJ2-1|TRBD2|TRBV5-4
TGTGCCAGCAGCTTGGATTCCGGGAGGGCCTACAATGAGCAGTTCTTC
CASSLDSGRAYNEQFF
>.|TRBJ2-5|.|TRBV11-2
TGTGCCAGCAGTTACGCAGGACTTCTGGAGACCCAGTACTTC
CASSYAGLLETQYF
>.|TRBJ2-2|TRBD2|TRBV6-5
TGTGCCAGCAGCGTTAGCGGGAGGGCCGGCGGGGAGCTGTTTTTT
CASSVSGRAGGELFF
>.|TRBJ2-5|.|TRBV7-7
TGTGCTAGCAGCTTATTTAGGGGGTTCCAAGAGACCCAGTACTTC
CASSLFRGFQETQYF
>.|TRBJ1-2|.|TRBV2
TGTGCCAGCAGTGGGGGGGGACTTGGCTATGGCTACACCTTC
CASSGGGLGYGYTF
>.|TRBJ1-4|.|TRBV7-9
TGTGCCAGCAGCTTAGGCGACGGGGGTAGGGAAAAACTGTTTTTT
CASSLGDGGREKLFF
>.|TRBJ2-7|TRBD2|TRBV7-9
TGTGCCAGCAGCTTGACTAGCGGTAAATACGAGCAGTACTTC
CASSLTSGKYEQYF
>.|TRBJ2-2|TRBD2|TRBV28
TGTGCCAGCAGCTCGGGACTAGCGGGAGGCACCGGGGAGCTGTTTTTT
CASSSGLAGGTGELFF
>.|TRBJ1-6|TRBD1|TRBV9
TGTGCCAGCAGGCCGGGGACAGAAAATTCACCCCTCCACTTT
CASRPGTENSPLHF
>.|TRBJ2-1|.|TRBV7-2
TGTGCCAGCAGCCCACCGGGACTTCTTTACAATGAGCAGTTCTTC
CASSPPGLLYNEQFF
>.|TRBJ2-3|.|TRBV5-1
TGCGCCAGCAGCAATGGACTCCCCACAGATACGCAGTATTTT
CASSNGLPTDTQYF
>.|TRBJ2-2|TRBD1|TRBV5-1
TGCGCCAGCAGCCCGGGACAGGGAGCCACCGGGGAGCTGTTTTTT
CASSPGQGATGELFF
>.|TRBJ2-5|.|TRBV28
TGTGCCAGCAGCCCTATCGGGGGAGAGACCCAGTACTTC
CASSPIGGETQYF
>.|TRBJ1-1|TRBD1|TRBV2
TGTGCCAGCAGTGCCGGACAGGCGATCGGTAACACTGAAGCTTTCTTT
CASSAGQAIGNTEAFF
>.|TRBJ1-5|.|TRBV7-2
TGTGCCAGCAGTTCGACGGGTCCCCAGCATTTT
CASSSTGPQHF
>.|TRBJ2-1|TRBD2|TRBV2
TGTGCCAGCAGTGAATGGCTAGCGGGATACAATGAGCAGTTCTTC
CASSEWLAGYNEQFF
>.|TRBJ2-1|TRBD2|TRBV7-8
TGTGCCAGCAGCCCGCGGACTAGCGGGCTGAATGAGCAGTTCTTC
CASSPRTSGLNEQFF
>.|TRBJ1-1|.|TRBV5-4
TGTGCCAGCAGCTCCCAGGATCTAACTGAAGCTTTCTTT
CASSSQDLTEAFF
>few|TRBJ2-1|TRBD2|TRBV5-4
TGTGCCAGCAGCTCGTCTAGCGGGAGAGTTAATGAGCAGTTCTTC
CASSSSSGRVNEQFF
>.|TRBJ1-2|.|TRBV7-3
TGTGCCAGCAGCCCAGACGCGGGGATTCATGGCTACACCTTC
CASSPDAGIHGYTF
>.|TRBJ2-3|.|TRBV29-1
TGCAGCGTGGGGGGGCCCCCGGTGGGAGATACGCAGTATTTT
CSVGGPPVGDTQYF
>.|TRBJ1-5|.|TRBV24-1
TGTGCCACCAGTGAAGAACACACCACTCAGCCCCAGCATTTT
CATSEEHTTQPQHF
>.|TRBJ2-3|.|TRBV19
TGTGCCAGTAGTGAAGGGGAATGGAATACGCAGTATTTT
CASSEGEWNTQYF
>once|TRBJ2-1|.|TRBV13
TGTGCCAGCAGCTCCCGGGACATTGGGAATGAGCAGTTCTTC
CASSSRDIGNEQFF
>.|TRBJ2-7|TRBD2|TRBV2
TGTGCCAGCAGTCTTGGCGGGAGTGTCTACGAGCAGTACTTC
CASSLGGSVYEQYF
>.|TRBJ2-3|.|TRBV19
TGTGCCAGTAGCCGGGTGGCAGGGGTGAACACAGATACGCAGTATTTT
CASSRVAGVNTDTQYF
>.|TRBJ2-7|.|TRBV27
TGTGCCAGCAGTGATCCCCCAGGGAACTCCTACGAGCAGTACTTC
CASSDPPGNSYEQYF
>.|TRBJ2-3|TRBD1|TRBV7-7
TGTGCTAGCAGCTCGGGACAGCTGAGCACAGATACGCAGTATTTT
CASSSGQLSTDTQYF
>.|TRBJ2-7|TRBD2|TRBV4-1
TGCGCCAGCAGCCGAGGGGGACTAGCGGATAGCTCCTACGAGCAGTACTTC
CASSRGGLADSSYEQYF
>.|TRBJ2-7|TRBD2|TRBV3-1/TRBV3-2
TGTGCCAGCAGCCGCACTAGCGGGAGGGCCACCTACGAGCAGTACTTC
CASSRTSGRATYEQYF
>.|TRBJ2-7|.|TRBV5-1
TGCGCCAGCAGCTCCTACCGGGGGACCGACTACGAGCAGTACTTC
CASSSYRGTDYEQYF
>.|TRBJ2-3|.|TRBV7-8
TGTGCCAGCAGCCCTAAAGCTGGCACAGATACGCAGTATTTT
CASSPKAGTDTQYF
>.|TRBJ2-3|TRBD2|TRBV7-8
TGTGCCAGCAGCCCCAAAAGAGCGGGAGGGTTCACAGATACGCAGTATTTT
CASSPKRAGGFTDTQYF
>.|TRBJ2-7|TRBD2|TRBV19
TGTGCCAGTAGTATTACGATAGCGGGAGGATACGAGCAGTACTTC
CASSITIAGGYEQYF
>.|TRBJ2-7|.|TRBV30
TGTGCCTTGTGGCTAGCGAACTCCTACGAGCAGTACTTC
CALWLANSYEQYF
>.|TRBJ2-1|TRBD2|TRBV7-6
TGTGCCAGCAGCTTACCGGGACTAGCGGGAGGGAGGGACAACAATGAGCAGTTCTTC
CASSLPGLAGGRDNNEQFF
>.|TRBJ2-3|TRBD2|TRBV28
TGTGCCAGCAACCTACTAGCGATGAGCACAGATACGCAGTATTTT
CASNLLAMSTDTQYF
>once|TRBJ2-7|TRBD2|TRBV2
TGTGCCAGCAGGCGACTAGCGGGAGAGGACGAGCAGTACTTC
CASRRLAGEDEQYF
>.|TRBJ2-4|.|TRBV6-5
TGTGCCAGCAGTTACACGGGAGCGGCCAAAAACATTCAGTACTTC
CASSYTGAAKNIQYF
>.|TRBJ2-7|.|TRBV21-1
TGTGCCAGCAGCAAATTAGCGGGAGAGCGATTCCACGAGCAGTACTTC
CASSKLAGERFHEQYF
>.|TRBJ2-7|.|TRBV2
TGTGCCAGCGGTGAGACAGCAATATACGAGCAGTACTTC
CASGETAIYEQYF
>.|TRBJ2-3|TRBD2|TRBV19
TGTGCCAGTAGATACCAGCGGGACACAGATACGCAGTATTTT
CASRYQRDTDTQYF
>.|TRBJ2-3|.|TRBV30
TGTGCCTGGAGTGTACCCGGCCTAGCTGCCACAGATACGCAGTATTTT
CAWSVPGLAATDTQYF
>.|TRBJ1-6|.|TRBV16
TGTGCCAGCAGCCAACGACAGGAGACGTCACCCCTCCACTTT
CASSQRQETSPLHF